This entry describes one TCR beta chain. Antigen specificity is unknown. The PCR had 60 Vbeta and 13 Jbeta primers. Assay used: immunoSEQ multiplex PCR; TCRdb lists only in-frame clones, some missing. The sample holds about 78,000 clones, 60% to 75% seen once. This sample is part of a study of cytomegalovirus exposure and HLA in healthy donors. Study-level results: While the bulk of TCR sequences proved rare, some public TCRs turned up in many donors. Presence/absence analyses assumed roughly uniform sequencing depth across donors, which may not hold. Cytomegalovirus association was assigned to under 200 TCR beta chains.

Germline-derived CDR1 and CDR2 are KGHSH and LQKENI. The CDR3 sequence is 16 residues long. Trimming stripped 3 bases from V and 10 bases from J, with 19 bases between. Donors showed nominal health when sampled, although they likely had unrecorded immune exposures. J is TRBJ1-6 and V is TRBV18; D unclear. The sample taken for sequencing was PBMCs. This sequence originates from a woman between 40 and 50 years old in good health and CMV-seropositive. The CDR3 is CASSPNFPHGESPLHF. CDR3 sequence (DNA): TGTGCCAGCTCACCTAACTTCCCTCACGGGGAATCACCCCTCCACTTT.